A selection of T cell receptor beta chains follows, all from one sample in a study of response to subunit inactivated influenza vaccine. Via MiXCR, TCRdb re-called the RT-PCR reads, giving one row per CDR3 protein. Altogether 500,000 to 700,000 distinct CDR3 sequences are present, 20% to 25% being singletons, with the ten largest covering about 2.8%. This same sample was also part of a study on T cells expressing NK-cell markers.

Here the sequenced sample was CD4+ T cells sorted from PBMCs, taken approximately 13 days after vaccination. These receptors all come from a man in his fifties or sixties who received an inactivated influenza vaccine. Each CDR3 is given with its conserved first and last residue. The D gene is left open where the match is weak. A row's size may be missing; if present it is once, few, many or a size class.

size | J | D | V | DNA | CDR3
- | TRBJ2-1 | TRBD2 | TRBV20-1 | TGCAGTGCTAGACCCTCGAGACTAGCGGGTCTCCCAAATGAGCAGTTCTTC | CSARPSRLAGLPNEQFF
many | TRBJ2-1 | - | TRBV12-3/TRBV12-4 | TGTGCCAGCAGCCCCTTAAGCTCCTACAATGAGCAGTTCTTC | CASSPLSSYNEQFF
- | TRBJ2-7 | TRBD1 | TRBV29-1 | TGCAGCGTTGGGCAGGGGGCCTACGAGCAGTACTTC | CSVGQGAYEQYF
few | TRBJ2-1 | TRBD1 | TRBV10-3 | TGTGCCATCAGTAATCGAGCCGGGACAGGGGTAGGCAATGAGCAGTTCTTC | CAISNRAGTGVGNEQFF
- | TRBJ2-3 | - | TRBV6-2/TRBV6-3 | TGTGCCAGCAGTTACAAGCGAACTAGCACAGATACGCAGTATTTT | CASSYKRTSTDTQYF
- | TRBJ2-1 | TRBD2 | TRBV20-1 | TGCAGTGCTAGAGATCGGATACTAGCGGGGGGACCTGAGCAGTTCTTC | CSARDRILAGGPEQFF
- | TRBJ2-4 | TRBD2 | TRBV7-2 | TGTGCCAGCAGCCCGTCGACTAGCTCCATTCAGTACTTC | CASSPSTSSIQYF
- | TRBJ2-3 | - | TRBV24-1 | TGTGCCACCAGTGATGCTTCAGGGCCAGATACGCAGTATTTT | CATSDASGPDTQYF
- | TRBJ2-7 | - | TRBV7-8 | TGTGCCAGCAGCCCGACGGTCTACGAGCAGTACTTC | CASSPTVYEQYF
- | TRBJ2-2 | TRBD1 | TRBV30 | TGTGCCTGGAGTGTTTGGCAGGGGGCCTACACCGGGGAGCTGTTTTTT | CAWSVWQGAYTGELFF
- | TRBJ2-7 | - | TRBV7-2 | TGTGCCAGCCAAGGGACGGGACTTTACGAGCAGTACTTC | CASQGTGLYEQYF
- | TRBJ2-7 | TRBD2 | TRBV20-1 | TGCAGTGCGCGACTAGCGGGGATTTTCGAGCAGTACTTC | CSARLAGIFEQYF
- | TRBJ2-1 | TRBD2 | TRBV29-1 | TGCAGCGTCGTAGCGGGAAGACCTCCAACCTACAATGAGCAGTTCTTC | CSVVAGRPPTYNEQFF
- | TRBJ2-3 | TRBD1 | TRBV20-1 | TGCAGTGCCAGGGGACAGGGGGCGAACACAGATACGCAGTATTTT | CSARGQGANTDTQYF
many | TRBJ2-1 | TRBD2 | TRBV10-3 | TGTGCCACCTCCGGGGGGGACTACAATGAGCAGTTCTTC | CATSGGDYNEQFF
few | TRBJ1-2 | TRBD1 | TRBV6-1 | TGTGCCAGCAGACCTAGACAGGGTTCAGCTAACTATGGCTACACCTTC | CASRPRQGSANYGYTF
many | TRBJ2-5 | - | TRBV4-3 | TGCGCCAGCAGCCAAGATGTGGCAGGGAGAGAGACCCAGTACTTC | CASSQDVAGRETQYF
- | TRBJ2-2 | TRBD2 | TRBV12-3/TRBV12-4 | TGTGCCAGCAGTAATAGCGGGGTCAGCACCGGGGAGCTGTTTTTT | CASSNSGVSTGELFF
- | TRBJ2-1 | - | TRBV6-2/TRBV6-3 | TGTGCCAGCTCTCCCCTGGCCTACAATGAGCAGTTCTTC | CASSPLAYNEQFF
- | TRBJ2-1 | - | TRBV4-2 | TGTGCCAGCAGCCAAGAGAATACAGGGATCAATGAGCAGTTCTTC | CASSQENTGINEQFF
- | TRBJ2-3 | TRBD2 | TRBV5-1 | TGCGCCAGCAGCTTGGAAAGGCGGGGGGCCACAGATACGCAGTATTTT | CASSLERRGATDTQYF
many | TRBJ1-1 | - | TRBV5-5 | TGTGCCAGCAGCTTGGCCCTATCCAATCTGCTGAACACTGAAGCTTTCTTT | CASSLALSNLLNTEAFF
- | TRBJ2-3 | TRBD2 | TRBV6-1 | TGTGCCAGCAGTGAACGACCTAGCGGGGGGTTCACAGATACGCAGTATTTT | CASSERPSGGFTDTQYF
few | TRBJ2-2 | - | TRBV6-2/TRBV6-3 | TGTGCCAGCAGTGATATGCGGGGGCTCACCGGGGAGCTGTTTTTT | CASSDMRGLTGELFF
- | TRBJ2-1 | - | TRBV5-1 | TGCGCCACCTCGAATGGACAGCAAGCCAATGAGCAGTTCTTC | CATSNGQQANEQFF
- | TRBJ1-2 | - | TRBV3-1 | TGTGCCAGCAGCCAAGACAGGTTCTATGGCTACACCTTC | CASSQDRFYGYTF
few | TRBJ1-2 | - | TRBV4-1 | TGCGCCAGCAGCCAAGAGGAAGCGGGGGGAAGGGATGGCTACACCTTC | CASSQEEAGGRDGYTF
- | TRBJ1-2 | - | TRBV20-1 | TGCAGTGCCGACCCACCCCAACACACCTTC | CSADPPQHTF
many | TRBJ2-7 | - | TRBV5-1 | TGCGCCAGCGTCGAGGGTCCTGCCTCCTACGAGCAGTACTTC | CASVEGPASYEQYF
- | TRBJ2-7 | TRBD1 | TRBV4-1 | TGCGCCAGCAGCCAAGTGGGACAGGGGAGGAACGAGCAGTACTTC | CASSQVGQGRNEQYF
- | TRBJ2-2 | TRBD2 | TRBV18 | TGTGCCAGCTCAATGATGGCTAGCGGCGTCCCGAAGACCGGGGAGCTGTTTTTT | CASSMMASGVPKTGELFF
few | TRBJ2-3 | - | TRBV12-3/TRBV12-4 | TGTGCCAGCAGTTTAGGGACTACAGGCCCGGATACGCAGTATTTT | CASSLGTTGPDTQYF
- | TRBJ2-5 | TRBD1 | TRBV7-2 | TGTGCCAGCAGCTTATTCCCGACAGGGGGGCGGGAGACCCAGTACTTC | CASSLFPTGGRETQYF
few | TRBJ2-2 | TRBD2 | TRBV20-1 | TGCAGTGCTAGGGCGGGGGGGATGGCCGGGGAGCTGTTTTTT | CSARAGGMAGELFF
medium-sized | TRBJ1-1 | TRBD1 | TRBV29-1 | TGCAGCTCACAAATGGGGCAGGGGGTCACTGAAGCTTTCTTT | CSSQMGQGVTEAFF
many | TRBJ2-3 | - | TRBV12-3/TRBV12-4 | TGTGCCAGCAGTTTTGGTGGGAGGACGGATACGCAGTATTTT | CASSFGGRTDTQYF
- | TRBJ2-7 | - | TRBV7-8 | TGTGCCAGCAGCTTACAGACTAGTGGCTACGAGCAGTACTTC | CASSLQTSGYEQYF
- | TRBJ1-4 | - | TRBV29-1 | TGCAGCGTCAGAGACAGGCAGACTAATGAAAAACTGTTTTTT | CSVRDRQTNEKLFF
few | TRBJ2-5 | TRBD2 | TRBV5-1 | TGCGCCAGCAGCTTGGCCGGGACTAGTGGTGAGACCCAGTACTTC | CASSLAGTSGETQYF
few | TRBJ2-3 | - | TRBV7-8 | TGTGCCAGCAGCCTAACGAGGGGGGGCAGGGCAGATACGCAGTATTTT | CASSLTRGGRADTQYF
few | TRBJ2-2 | - | TRBV4-1 | TGCGCCAGCAGCCAAGTAGATCCTTTAGGGACCGGGGAGCTGTTTTTT | CASSQVDPLGTGELFF
- | TRBJ2-6 | - | TRBV7-2 | TGTGCCAGCAGCCTTACTAGCAATCCCGGGGCCAACGTCCTGACTTTC | CASSLTSNPGANVLTF
- | TRBJ2-5 | TRBD2 | TRBV7-2 | TGTGCCAGCAGCCCAGCGGGGGCAGGAGAGACCCAGTACTTC | CASSPAGAGETQYF
- | TRBJ1-4 | - | TRBV13 | TGTGCCAGCAGCCCATCAGGGTGGGAGGAGAGTAATGAAAAACTGTTTTTT | CASSPSGWEESNEKLFF
- | TRBJ2-1 | TRBD1 | TRBV3-1 | TGTGCCAGCAGAACACAGGGGACTGAGCAGTTCTTC | CASRTQGTEQFF
few | TRBJ2-7 | TRBD1 | TRBV12-3/TRBV12-4 | TGTGCCAGCAGTTTACCCCGAACAGGGGGAGTATACGAGCAGTACTTC | CASSLPRTGGVYEQYF
few | TRBJ2-3 | - | TRBV20-1 | TGCAGTGCTGGCCCCTCGACCCCGGATACGCAGTATTTT | CSAGPSTPDTQYF
many | TRBJ2-1 | - | TRBV29-1 | TGCAGCGTAAGAGGGGTAGTCAATGAGCAGTTCTTC | CSVRGVVNEQFF
- | TRBJ2-1 | - | TRBV6-2/TRBV6-3 | TGTGCCAGCAGTTTCGGACTCCCAGGGTTCTACAATGAGCAGTTCTTC | CASSFGLPGFYNEQFF
few | TRBJ2-3 | TRBD1 | TRBV7-2 | TGTGCCAGCAGTTACCAGACAGGGGGCGTAGATACGCAGTATTTT | CASSYQTGGVDTQYF
many | TRBJ2-3 | TRBD1 | TRBV6-2/TRBV6-3 | TGTGCCAGCAGCGGACAGGGTGGATTCGGCTTCACAGATACGCAGTATTTT | CASSGQGGFGFTDTQYF
- | TRBJ2-7 | - | TRBV10-3 | TGTGCCATCAGTGAGTCCGGGGGATTAGCCTACGAGCAGTACTTC | CAISESGGLAYEQYF
few | TRBJ2-7 | TRBD1 | TRBV20-1 | TGCAGTGCGGTCGACAGGGGGCGATACGAGCAGTACTTC | CSAVDRGRYEQYF
- | TRBJ2-7 | - | TRBV4-3 | TGCGCCAGCAGCCGTTTCCCCCTCGGCACAGGGAGCTCCTACGAGCAGTACTTC | CASSRFPLGTGSSYEQYF
- | TRBJ2-7 | - | TRBV25-1 | TGTGGGGTCCCCACAGGGTCGAGCTCCTACGAGCAGTACTTC | CGVPTGSSSYEQYF